The rows below give T cell receptor beta chains drawn from one sample of a study of cytomegalovirus exposure and HLA in healthy donors. Sequencing was performed with immunoSEQ multiplex PCR; in TCRdb, only in-frame clones are kept and a portion is missing. The sample table sets out about 20,000 clones. Sequenced material: PBMCs. The receptors come from a man between 60 and 75 years old in good health and CMV-seropositive. Each CDR3 is given with its conserved first and last residue. Fields, in order: J gene, D gene, CDR3 length, V gene, CDR3 DNA, CDR3 protein. A D gene is named only where the DNA matches it firmly.

j_call: TRBJ2-7
d_call: NA
cdr3_length: 15
v_call: TRBV7-2
cdr3_nt: TGTGCCAGCACCATCCAGGGCGGGAAAGGGTACGAGCAGTACTTC
cdr3_aa: CASTIQGGKGYEQYF

j_call: TRBJ2-5
d_call: NA
cdr3_length: 14
v_call: TRBV6-6
cdr3_nt: TGTGCCAGCAGTATACGGGGGAAACAAGAGACCCAGTACTTC
cdr3_aa: CASSIRGKQETQYF

j_call: TRBJ1-3
d_call: NA
cdr3_length: 16
v_call: TRBV30
cdr3_nt: TGTGCCTGGAGTGTAAGGGGCGGACTATTCGGAAACACCATATATTTT
cdr3_aa: CAWSVRGGLFGNTIYF

j_call: TRBJ2-1
d_call: TRBD2
cdr3_length: 15
v_call: TRBV18
cdr3_nt: TGTGCCAGCTCACCACCCAACCCCGGGGGGAATGAGCAGTTCTTC
cdr3_aa: CASSPPNPGGNEQFF

j_call: TRBJ1-4
d_call: NA
cdr3_length: 15
v_call: TRBV7-7
cdr3_nt: TGTGCCAGCAGCTTAACCGACGGGTTAAATGAAAAACTGTTTTTT
cdr3_aa: CASSLTDGLNEKLFF

j_call: TRBJ2-7
d_call: NA
cdr3_length: 13
v_call: TRBV11-2
cdr3_nt: TGTGCCAGTAAAGGGGGTGCCCCCTACGAGCAGTACTTC
cdr3_aa: CASKGGAPYEQYF

j_call: TRBJ1-3
d_call: NA
cdr3_length: 16
v_call: TRBV5-1
cdr3_nt: TGCGCCAGCAGCCCGACAGCTTCTTCCTCTGGAAACACCATATATTTT
cdr3_aa: CASSPTASSSGNTIYF

j_call: TRBJ1-2
d_call: NA
cdr3_length: 14
v_call: TRBV4-1
cdr3_nt: TGCGCCAGCAGCTTAGGAGAAGTGAACTATGGCTACACCTTC
cdr3_aa: CASSLGEVNYGYTF

j_call: TRBJ1-2
d_call: TRBD1
cdr3_length: 14
v_call: TRBV6-1
cdr3_nt: TGTGCCAGCAGTGGGGGACAGGGACGAAATGGCTACACCTTC
cdr3_aa: CASSGGQGRNGYTF

j_call: TRBJ1-6
d_call: NA
cdr3_length: 11
v_call: TRBV29-1
cdr3_nt: TGCAGCGCTGGCGACAGCAGCCACCTCCACTTT
cdr3_aa: CSAGDSSHLHF

j_call: TRBJ2-3
d_call: TRBD2
cdr3_length: 16
v_call: TRBV2
cdr3_nt: TGTGCCAGCAGTGATCGACTAGCGGGAGTAGGAGATACGCAGTATTTT
cdr3_aa: CASSDRLAGVGDTQYF

j_call: TRBJ2-1
d_call: TRBD2
cdr3_length: 19
v_call: TRBV5-1
cdr3_nt: TGCGCCAGCAGCTCACCGGGACTAGCGGGGGGGAGCTCCTACAATGAGCAGTTCTTC
cdr3_aa: CASSSPGLAGGSSYNEQFF

j_call: TRBJ2-7
d_call: TRBD2
cdr3_length: 15
v_call: TRBV7-2
cdr3_nt: TGTGCCAGCAGCTCCTCTCGTTTACTAGCGTACGAGCAGTACTTC
cdr3_aa: CASSSSRLLAYEQYF

j_call: TRBJ2-7
d_call: NA
cdr3_length: 11
v_call: TRBV6-5
cdr3_nt: TGTGCCACCCAGGGCTACCACGAGCAGTACTTC
cdr3_aa: CATQGYHEQYF

j_call: TRBJ1-3
d_call: NA
cdr3_length: 14
v_call: TRBV5-4
cdr3_nt: TGTGCCAGCAGCGCCCAGAGGGCGTCCGACACCATATATTTT
cdr3_aa: CASSAQRASDTIYF

j_call: TRBJ2-2
d_call: TRBD1
cdr3_length: 16
v_call: TRBV25-1
cdr3_nt: TGTGCCAGCAGTGAAGAGCTGACAGGGGAACACCGGGAGCTGTTTTTT
cdr3_aa: CASSEELTGEHRELFF

j_call: TRBJ1-2
d_call: NA
cdr3_length: 12
v_call: TRBV9
cdr3_nt: TGTGCCAGCAGCCCCCCGGGCTATGGCTACACCTTC
cdr3_aa: CASSPPGYGYTF

j_call: TRBJ2-7
d_call: TRBD1
cdr3_length: 15
v_call: TRBV6-1
cdr3_nt: TGTGCCAGTTCTTCCGGAGGACAGGGGAGGTCCGAGCAGTACTTC
cdr3_aa: CASSSGGQGRSEQYF

j_call: TRBJ2-2
d_call: NA
cdr3_length: 14
v_call: TRBV9
cdr3_nt: TGTGCCAGCAGCGTAGGTAGCGGCACCGGGGAGCTGTTTTTT
cdr3_aa: CASSVGSGTGELFF

j_call: TRBJ1-5
d_call: NA
cdr3_length: 17
v_call: TRBV25-1
cdr3_nt: TGTGCCAGCAGTGAATATAGAGGGATTAATAGCAATCAGCCCCAGCATTTT
cdr3_aa: CASSEYRGINSNQPQHF

j_call: TRBJ1-5
d_call: TRBD1
cdr3_length: 14
v_call: TRBV12-5
cdr3_nt: TGTGCTAGTGGTTTGGACAGGGGGCGAATGCCCCAGCATTTT
cdr3_aa: CASGLDRGRMPQHF

j_call: TRBJ2-1
d_call: TRBD2
cdr3_length: 14
v_call: TRBV13
cdr3_nt: TGTGCCAGCAGCTTTTACTCGGGACTAGCGGAGCAGTTCTTC
cdr3_aa: CASSFYSGLAEQFF

j_call: TRBJ1-5
d_call: NA
cdr3_length: 13
v_call: TRBV6-1
cdr3_nt: TGTGCCAGCAGTGGATTGACAAATCAGCCCCAGCATTTT
cdr3_aa: CASSGLTNQPQHF

j_call: TRBJ2-4
d_call: TRBD2
cdr3_length: 17
v_call: TRBV4-1
cdr3_nt: TGCGCCAGCAGCCCAGAGGCCGGGACTAGCGGGAGGGCCCTTCAGTACTTC
cdr3_aa: CASSPEAGTSGRALQYF

j_call: TRBJ2-1
d_call: TRBD2
cdr3_length: 16
v_call: TRBV5-1
cdr3_nt: TGCGCCAGCAGCTTGCCTTGGGGGCGGGAGGGGAATGAGCAGTTCTTC
cdr3_aa: CASSLPWGREGNEQFF

j_call: TRBJ1-5
d_call: NA
cdr3_length: 15
v_call: TRBV5-1
cdr3_nt: TGCGCCAGCAGCTTGATGGGGCAGGGTGTCCAGCCCCAGCATTTT
cdr3_aa: CASSLMGQGVQPQHF

j_call: TRBJ1-2
d_call: NA
cdr3_length: 14
v_call: TRBV29-1
cdr3_nt: TGCAGCGTTGAGGGTGCAGTCGGGGGCTATGGCTACACCTTC
cdr3_aa: CSVEGAVGGYGYTF

j_call: TRBJ2-1
d_call: NA
cdr3_length: 13
v_call: TRBV5-4
cdr3_nt: TGTGCCAGCAGCCAGGCTGGTGCGCAGGAGCAGTTCTTC
cdr3_aa: CASSQAGAQEQFF

j_call: TRBJ1-5
d_call: NA
cdr3_length: 14
v_call: TRBV2
cdr3_nt: TGTGCCAGCAGGCCGGACAGTTTCAATCAGCCCCAGCATTTT
cdr3_aa: CASRPDSFNQPQHF

j_call: TRBJ1-2
d_call: NA
cdr3_length: 14
v_call: TRBV19
cdr3_nt: TGTGCCAGTAGTATAGATCCCTTTAAGAGGGGCTACACCTTC
cdr3_aa: CASSIDPFKRGYTF

j_call: TRBJ2-7
d_call: TRBD1
cdr3_length: 15
v_call: TRBV25-1
cdr3_nt: TGTGCCAGCAGTGAAGCCCAGGGGGCCTCCTACGAGCAGTACTTC
cdr3_aa: CASSEAQGASYEQYF

j_call: TRBJ2-1
d_call: TRBD2
cdr3_length: 18
v_call: TRBV10-3
cdr3_nt: TGTGCCATCAGTGGGGGGACTAGCGGGACAAGCGGGGTTGGTGAGCAGTTCTTC
cdr3_aa: CAISGGTSGTSGVGEQFF

j_call: TRBJ2-7
d_call: NA
cdr3_length: 15
v_call: TRBV7-9
cdr3_nt: TGTGCCAGCAGCGGCGGACTCTTCGACCCCTACGAGCAGTACTTC
cdr3_aa: CASSGGLFDPYEQYF

j_call: TRBJ2-7
d_call: NA
cdr3_length: 14
v_call: TRBV14
cdr3_nt: TGTGCCAGCAGCCAAGCCCTTGGTGGAGGGGAGCAGTACTTC
cdr3_aa: CASSQALGGGEQYF

j_call: TRBJ1-3
d_call: TRBD1
cdr3_length: 16
v_call: TRBV18
cdr3_nt: TGTGCCAGCTCACCAACGCAGGGGGATTCTGGAAACACCATATATTTT
cdr3_aa: CASSPTQGDSGNTIYF

j_call: TRBJ1-1
d_call: NA
cdr3_length: 14
v_call: TRBV6-6
cdr3_nt: TGTGCCAGCAGTGACCCCAGGGGGAACACTGAAGCTTTCTTT
cdr3_aa: CASSDPRGNTEAFF

j_call: TRBJ1-1
d_call: TRBD1
cdr3_length: 15
v_call: TRBV18
cdr3_nt: TGTGCCAGCTCACCGACAGGGATCGGGGACACTGAAGCTTTCTTT
cdr3_aa: CASSPTGIGDTEAFF

j_call: TRBJ2-7
d_call: NA
cdr3_length: 12
v_call: TRBV5-1
cdr3_nt: TGCGCCAGCGGGAGAAACGCCTACGAGCAGTACTTC
cdr3_aa: CASGRNAYEQYF

j_call: TRBJ1-4
d_call: TRBD1
cdr3_length: 14
v_call: TRBV19
cdr3_nt: TGTGCCAGTGGGACAGTCACAACTAATGAAAAACTGTTTTTT
cdr3_aa: CASGTVTTNEKLFF

j_call: TRBJ1-5
d_call: NA
cdr3_length: 14
v_call: TRBV10-3
cdr3_nt: TGTGCCATCAGAAGTTCCGGGGACAATCAGCCCCAGCATTTT
cdr3_aa: CAIRSSGDNQPQHF

j_call: TRBJ2-6
d_call: NA
cdr3_length: 13
v_call: TRBV29-1
cdr3_nt: TGCAGCGTTGCGGGGAGTGGGGCCAACGTCCTGACTTTC
cdr3_aa: CSVAGSGANVLTF

j_call: TRBJ2-2
d_call: NA
cdr3_length: 16
v_call: TRBV4-1
cdr3_nt: TGCGCCAGCAGCCAAGACGGGGATGGTTTGGCCGGGGAGCTGTTTTTT
cdr3_aa: CASSQDGDGLAGELFF

j_call: TRBJ2-1
d_call: NA
cdr3_length: 15
v_call: TRBV9
cdr3_nt: TGTGCCAGCAGCGTAGCTCCCACTCTAGACGTCGAGCAGTTCTTC
cdr3_aa: CASSVAPTLDVEQFF